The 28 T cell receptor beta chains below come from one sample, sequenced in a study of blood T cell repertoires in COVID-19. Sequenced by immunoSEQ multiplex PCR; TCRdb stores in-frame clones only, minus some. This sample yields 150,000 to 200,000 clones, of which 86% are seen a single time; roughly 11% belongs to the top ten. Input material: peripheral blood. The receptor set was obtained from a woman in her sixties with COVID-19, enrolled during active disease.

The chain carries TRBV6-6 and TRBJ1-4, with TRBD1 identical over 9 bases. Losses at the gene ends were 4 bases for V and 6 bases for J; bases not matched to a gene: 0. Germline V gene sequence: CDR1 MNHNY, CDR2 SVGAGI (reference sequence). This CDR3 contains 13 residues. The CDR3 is CASSWTGDEKLFF. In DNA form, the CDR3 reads TGTGCCAGCAGTTGGACAGGGGATGAAAAACTGTTTTTT.

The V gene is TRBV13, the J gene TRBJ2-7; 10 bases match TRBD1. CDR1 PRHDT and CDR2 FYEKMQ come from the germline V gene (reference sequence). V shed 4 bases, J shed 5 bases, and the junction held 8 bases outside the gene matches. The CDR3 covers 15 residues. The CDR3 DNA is TGTGCCAGCAGCTCCTTGGACAGGGGGGGGAACGAGCAGTACTTC. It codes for CASSSLDRGGNEQYF.

The CDR3 DNA reads as TGTGCCAGCTCACCACCGACAGGGGGAACTGGAAACACCATATATTTT. This translates into CASSPPTGGTGNTIYF. The V call is TRBV18, the J call TRBJ1-3; 9 nucleotides agree with TRBD1. V dropped 0 bases and J dropped 2; count of bases not matched to a gene: 2. Germline V gene lookup returns CDR1 KGHSH and CDR2 LQKENI. The CDR3 sequence is 16 residues long.

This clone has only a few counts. CDR3 sequence reads: CVSPSSSYNEQFF. Here the CDR3 DNA reads TGTGTATCCCCTTCCAGCTCCTACAATGAGCAGTTCTTC. This chain connects TRBV2 to TRBJ2-1; unclear D gene. This CDR3 contains 13 residues. Germline V lookup: CDR1 SNHLY, CDR2 FYNNEI.

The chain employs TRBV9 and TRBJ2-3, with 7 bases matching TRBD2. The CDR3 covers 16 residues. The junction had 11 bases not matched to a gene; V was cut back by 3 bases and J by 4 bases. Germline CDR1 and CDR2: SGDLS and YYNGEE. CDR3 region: CASSEGSGRVADTQYF. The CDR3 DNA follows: TGTGCCAGCAGCGAAGGGAGTGGGAGGGTCGCAGATACGCAGTATTTT.

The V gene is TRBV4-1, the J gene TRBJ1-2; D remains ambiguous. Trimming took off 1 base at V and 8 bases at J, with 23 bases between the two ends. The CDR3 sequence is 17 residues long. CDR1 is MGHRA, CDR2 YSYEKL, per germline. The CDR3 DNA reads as TGCGCCAGCAGCCAAGGAGGGATGAAGGGTCGGGTACGGGGCTACACCTTC. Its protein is CASSQGGMKGRVRGYTF.

The CDR3 region is CATSDFRGTGTNQPQHF. In nucleotides, the CDR3 is TGTGCCACCAGTGATTTTCGGGGGACAGGGACTAATCAGCCCCAGCATTTT. The genes are TRBV24-1 and TRBJ1-5, with 9 bases that match TRBD1. Germline assignment: CDR1 KGHDR and CDR2 SFDVKD. This CDR3 is 17 amino acids long. V lost 1 base to trimming and J lost 4 bases; unmatched junction nucleotides: 7.

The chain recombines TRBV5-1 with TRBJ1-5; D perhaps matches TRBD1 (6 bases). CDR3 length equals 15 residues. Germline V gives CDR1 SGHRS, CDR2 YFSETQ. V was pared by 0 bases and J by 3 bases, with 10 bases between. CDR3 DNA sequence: TGCGCCAGCAGCTTGGAAGGGGGGGACAATCAGCCCCAGCATTTT. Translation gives CASSLEGGDNQPQHF.

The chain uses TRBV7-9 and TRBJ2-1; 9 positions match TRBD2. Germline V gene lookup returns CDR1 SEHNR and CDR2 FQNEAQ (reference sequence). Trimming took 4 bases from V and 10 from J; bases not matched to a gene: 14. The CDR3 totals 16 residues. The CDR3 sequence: CASSSISGSEELEQFF. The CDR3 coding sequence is TGTGCCAGCAGCTCCATTAGCGGGAGCGAGGAGTTGGAGCAGTTCTTC.

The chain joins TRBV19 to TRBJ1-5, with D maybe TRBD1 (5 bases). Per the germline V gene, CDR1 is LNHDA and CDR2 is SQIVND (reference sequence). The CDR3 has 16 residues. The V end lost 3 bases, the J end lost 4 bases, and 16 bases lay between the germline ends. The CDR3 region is CASSIRSPQGNQPQHF. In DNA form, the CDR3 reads TGTGCCAGTAGTATTCGGTCGCCCCAGGGAAATCAGCCCCAGCATTTT.

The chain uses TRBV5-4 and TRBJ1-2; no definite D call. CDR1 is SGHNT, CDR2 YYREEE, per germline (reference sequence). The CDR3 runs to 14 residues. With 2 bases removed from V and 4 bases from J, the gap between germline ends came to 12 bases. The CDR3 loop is CASSFAQTGYGYTF. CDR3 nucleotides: TGTGCCAGCAGCTTCGCCCAAACCGGCTATGGCTACACCTTC. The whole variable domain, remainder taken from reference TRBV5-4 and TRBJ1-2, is ETGVTQSPTHLIKTRGQQVTLRCSSQSGHNTVSWYQQALGQGPQFIFQYYREEENGRGNFPPRFSGLQFPNYSSELNVNALELDDSALYLCASSFAQTGYGYTFGSGTRLTVV.

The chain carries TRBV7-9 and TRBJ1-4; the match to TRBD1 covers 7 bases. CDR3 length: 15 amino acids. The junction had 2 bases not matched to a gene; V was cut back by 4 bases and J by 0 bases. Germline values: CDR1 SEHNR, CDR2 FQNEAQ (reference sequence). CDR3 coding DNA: TGTGCCAGCAGCTCGGGGACAGCAACTAATGAAAAACTGTTTTTT. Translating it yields CASSSGTATNEKLFF.

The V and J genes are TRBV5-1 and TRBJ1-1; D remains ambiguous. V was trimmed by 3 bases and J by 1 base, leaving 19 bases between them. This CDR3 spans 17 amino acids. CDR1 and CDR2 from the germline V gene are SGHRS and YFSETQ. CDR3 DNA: TGCGCCAGCAGCTGGACCCAAGGTGTGGGAGGGAACACTGAAGCTTTCTTT. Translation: CASSWTQGVGGNTEAFF. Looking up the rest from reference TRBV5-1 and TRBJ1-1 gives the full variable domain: KAGVTQTPRYLIKTRGQQVTLSCSPISGHRSVSWYQQTPGQGLQFLFEYFSETQRNKGNFPGRFSGRQFSNSRSEMNVSTLELGDSALYLCASSWTQGVGGNTEAFFGQGTRLTVV.

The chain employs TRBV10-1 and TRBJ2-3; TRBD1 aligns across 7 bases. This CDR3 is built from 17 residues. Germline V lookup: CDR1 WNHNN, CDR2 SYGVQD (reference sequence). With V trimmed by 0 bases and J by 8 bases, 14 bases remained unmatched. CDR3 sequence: CASSESRGRQVPGTQYF. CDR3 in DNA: TGCGCCAGCAGTGAGTCGAGGGGGCGGCAGGTCCCGGGTACGCAGTATTTT.

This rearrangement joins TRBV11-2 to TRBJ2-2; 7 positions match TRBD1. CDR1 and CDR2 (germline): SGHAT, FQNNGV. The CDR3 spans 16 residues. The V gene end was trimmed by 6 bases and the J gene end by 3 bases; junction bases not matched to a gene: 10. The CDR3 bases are TGTGCCAGCAGAAAGCGACAGGGCTTCGACACCGGGGAGCTGTTTTTT. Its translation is CASRKRQGFDTGELFF.

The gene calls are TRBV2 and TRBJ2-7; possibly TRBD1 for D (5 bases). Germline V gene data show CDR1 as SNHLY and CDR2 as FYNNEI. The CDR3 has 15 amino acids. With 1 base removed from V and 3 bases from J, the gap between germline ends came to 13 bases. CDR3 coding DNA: TGTGCCAGCAGTGAAGGGGGCTACCGTAGCTACGAGCAGTACTTC. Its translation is CASSEGGYRSYEQYF. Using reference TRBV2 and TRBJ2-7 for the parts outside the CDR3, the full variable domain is EPEVTQTPSHQVTQMGQEVILRCVPISNHLYFYWYRQILGQKVEFLVSFYNNEISEKSEIFDDQFSVERPDGSNFTLKIRSTKLEDSAMYFCASSEGGYRSYEQYFGPGTRLTVT.

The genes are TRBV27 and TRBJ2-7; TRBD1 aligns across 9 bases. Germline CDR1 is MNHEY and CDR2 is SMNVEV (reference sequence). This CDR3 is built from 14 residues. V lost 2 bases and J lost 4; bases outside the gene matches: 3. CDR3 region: CASSLRDRVYEQYF. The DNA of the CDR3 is TGTGCCAGCAGTTTAAGGGACAGGGTTTACGAGCAGTACTTC.

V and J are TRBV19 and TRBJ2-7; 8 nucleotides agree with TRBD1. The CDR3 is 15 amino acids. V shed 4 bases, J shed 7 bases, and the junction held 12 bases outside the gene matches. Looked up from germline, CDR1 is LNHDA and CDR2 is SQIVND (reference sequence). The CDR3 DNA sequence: TGTGCCAGTAGTACTCAGGGACAGGATCCCTTGGAGCAGTACTTC. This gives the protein CASSTQGQDPLEQYF. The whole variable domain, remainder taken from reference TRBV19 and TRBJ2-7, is DGGITQSPKYLFRKEGQNVTLSCEQNLNHDAMYWYRQDPGQGLRLIYYSQIVNDFQKGDIAEGYSVSREKKESFPLTVTSAQKNPTAFYLCASSTQGQDPLEQYFGPGTRLTVT.

The CDR3 sequence is CASSLGQGENTIYF. The DNA of the CDR3 is TGTGCCAGCAGCTTAGGGCAGGGTGAAAACACCATATATTTT. The J gene is TRBJ1-3, the V gene TRBV7-8; TRBD1 is a possible D gene (5 bases). The CDR3 consists of 14 residues. The germline V and J ends were trimmed by 1 base and 6 bases, with 10 bases remaining between them. Per the germline V gene, CDR1 is SGHVS and CDR2 is FQNEAQ. Complete variable domain (other parts from reference TRBV7-8 and TRBJ1-3): GAGVSQSPRYKVAKRGQDVALRCDPISGHVSLFWYQQALGQGPEFLTYFQNEAQLDKSGLPSDRFFAERPEGSVSTLKIQRTQQEDSAVYLCASSLGQGENTIYFGEGSWLTVV.

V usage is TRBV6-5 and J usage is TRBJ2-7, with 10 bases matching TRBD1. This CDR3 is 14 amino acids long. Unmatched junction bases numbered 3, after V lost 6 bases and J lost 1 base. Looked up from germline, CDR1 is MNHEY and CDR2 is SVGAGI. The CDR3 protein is CASSGTGDSYEQYF. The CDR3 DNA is TGTGCCAGCAGCGGGACAGGGGATTCCTACGAGCAGTACTTC.

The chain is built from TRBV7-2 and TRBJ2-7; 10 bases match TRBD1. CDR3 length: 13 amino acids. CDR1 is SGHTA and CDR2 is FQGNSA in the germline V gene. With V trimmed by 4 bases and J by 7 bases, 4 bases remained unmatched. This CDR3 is CASSWTGGREQYF. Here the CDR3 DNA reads TGTGCCAGCAGCTGGACAGGGGGGAGGGAGCAGTACTTC.

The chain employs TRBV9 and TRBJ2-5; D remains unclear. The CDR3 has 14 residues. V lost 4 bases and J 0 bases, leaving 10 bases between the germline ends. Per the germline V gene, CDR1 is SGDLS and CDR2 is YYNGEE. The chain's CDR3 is CASSPRVDQETQYF. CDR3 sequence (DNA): TGTGCCAGCAGCCCTAGAGTGGACCAAGAGACCCAGTACTTC. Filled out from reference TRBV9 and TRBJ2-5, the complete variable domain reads DSGVTQTPKHLITATGQRVTLRCSPRSGDLSVYWYQQSLDQGLQFLIQYYNGEERAKGNILERFSAQQFPDLHSELNLSSLELGDSALYFCASSPRVDQETQYFGPGTRLLVL.

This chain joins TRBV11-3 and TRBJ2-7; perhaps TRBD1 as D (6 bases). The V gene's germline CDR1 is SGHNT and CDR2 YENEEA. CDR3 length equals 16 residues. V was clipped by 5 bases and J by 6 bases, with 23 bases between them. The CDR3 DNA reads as TGTGCCAGCAGCGCCGCGACAGGCGTGGGGCCGGTCGAGCAGTACTTC. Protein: CASSAATGVGPVEQYF.

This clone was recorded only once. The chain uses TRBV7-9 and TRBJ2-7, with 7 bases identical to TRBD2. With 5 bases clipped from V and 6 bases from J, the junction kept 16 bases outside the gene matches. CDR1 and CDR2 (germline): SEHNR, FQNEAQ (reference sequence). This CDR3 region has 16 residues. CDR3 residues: CASSRQAGLGSSEQYF. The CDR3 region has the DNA TGTGCCAGCAGCCGCCAGGCCGGACTAGGGAGCAGCGAGCAGTACTTC.

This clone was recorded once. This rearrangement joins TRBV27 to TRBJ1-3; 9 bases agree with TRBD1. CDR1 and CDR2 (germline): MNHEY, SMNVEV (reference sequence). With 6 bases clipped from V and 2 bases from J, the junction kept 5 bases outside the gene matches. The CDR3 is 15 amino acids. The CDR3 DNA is TGTGCCAGCAGACTACAGGGGGCGCCTGGAAACACCATATATTTT. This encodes CASRLQGAPGNTIYF.

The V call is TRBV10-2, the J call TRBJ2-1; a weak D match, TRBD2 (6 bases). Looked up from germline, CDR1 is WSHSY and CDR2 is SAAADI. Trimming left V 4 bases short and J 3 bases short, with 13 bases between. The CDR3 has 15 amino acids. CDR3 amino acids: CASSGYEGLYNEQFF. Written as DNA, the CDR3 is TGCGCCAGCAGTGGATATGAGGGACTCTACAATGAGCAGTTCTTC.

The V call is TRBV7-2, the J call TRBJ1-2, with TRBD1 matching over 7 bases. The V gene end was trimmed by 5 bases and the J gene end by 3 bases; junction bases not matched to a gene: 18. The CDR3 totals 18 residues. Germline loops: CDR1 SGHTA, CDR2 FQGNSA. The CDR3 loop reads CASSIPEPETGQDYGYTF. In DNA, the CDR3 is TGTGCCAGCAGCATACCAGAACCTGAGACAGGGCAAGACTATGGCTACACCTTC.

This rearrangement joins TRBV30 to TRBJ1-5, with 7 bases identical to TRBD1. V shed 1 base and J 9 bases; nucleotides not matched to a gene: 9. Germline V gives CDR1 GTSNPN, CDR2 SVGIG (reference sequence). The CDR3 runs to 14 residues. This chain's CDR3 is CAWSGYRGPTPQHF. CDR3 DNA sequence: TGTGCCTGGAGTGGTTACAGGGGTCCTACGCCCCAGCATTTT.